The 30 T cell receptor beta chains presented below share a single source sample, sequenced in a study of blood T cell repertoires in COVID-19. Profiling relied on immunoSEQ multiplex PCR, and the TCRdb table lists in-frame clones only, not all of them. This table holds approximately 210,000 clones, 80% to 90% found once. The sequenced sample was peripheral blood. These receptors were collected from a human donor in a cohort sampled during active COVID-19.

The chain is built from TRBV3-1 (or the pseudogene TRBV3-2) and TRBJ2-1; 7 nucleotides line up with TRBD2. Germline assignment: CDR1 LGHDT and CDR2 YNNKEL (reference sequence). J gave up 3 bases and V 4 bases, and 3 bases lay outside the gene matches. This CDR3 contains 14 residues. In nucleotides, the CDR3 is TGTGCCAGCAGCCCTCGGGGGGTCTACAATGAGCAGTTCTTC. Residues: CASSPRGVYNEQFF.

CDR3 in DNA: TGCGCCAGCAGCTTAAGGCAGGACTCCTACAATGAGCAGTTCTTC. Encoded protein: CASSLRQDSYNEQFF. The chain couples TRBV5-1 to TRBJ2-1; no clear D gene. This CDR3 spans 15 amino acids. The V end lost 2 bases, the J end lost 0 bases, and 9 bases lay between the germline ends. Germline-derived CDR1 and CDR2 are SGHRS and YFSETQ.

The chain joins TRBV15 to TRBJ1-1, with a possible D match to TRBD1 (6 bases). This CDR3 spans 19 amino acids. Germline CDR1 is LNHNV and CDR2 is YYDKDF (reference sequence). The V gene lost 1 base and the J gene lost 3 bases, with 24 bases spanning the gap. CDR3 nucleotide sequence: TGTGCCACCAGCAGAGTGTCGGTGTACAGGGCACAGCTCTACACTGAAGCTTTCTTT. Amino acid sequence: CATSRVSVYRAQLYTEAFF.

The chain joins TRBV5-1 to TRBJ2-1; D is possibly TRBD2 (6 bases). The CDR3 spans 14 residues. V lost 5 bases and J 6 bases, leaving 15 bases between the germline ends. Germline CDR1 SGHRS, CDR2 YFSETQ. The CDR3 protein is CASRGGTVRNEQFF. The DNA for the CDR3 is TGCGCCAGCAGAGGTGGGACTGTTCGCAATGAGCAGTTCTTC.

This chain links TRBV7-8 with TRBJ2-1, with D uncertain. Germline CDR1 reads SGHVS; CDR2 reads FQNEAQ. This CDR3 spans 16 amino acids. V was shortened by 4 bases and J by 5 bases, with 18 bases between the two germline ends. The CDR3 nucleotides read TGTGCCAGCAGCTCTCAGGCACCTCCGGTCCACAATGAGCAGTTCTTC. It is translated as CASSSQAPPVHNEQFF.

This clone was observed a handful of times. V is TRBV2 and J is TRBJ2-7; 8 bases are a match to TRBD1. The V and J ends lost 6 bases and 7 bases, in that order; junction bases with no gene match: 5. Germline-derived CDR1 and CDR2 are SNHLY and FYNNEI. The CDR3 covers 12 residues. As DNA, the CDR3 is TGTGCCAGCAGCCAGGGGGCGCGAGAGCAGTACTTC. The encoded protein is CASSQGAREQYF.

V gene TRBV6-2 or TRBV6-3 combines with J gene TRBJ2-1; D gene unclear. Germline V lookup: CDR1 MNHEY, CDR2 SVGEGT. The CDR3 length is 12 residues. The V end lost 4 bases, the J end lost 10 bases, and 11 bases lay between the germline ends. The CDR3 is CASSSPPREQFF. DNA for the CDR3: TGTGCCAGCAGTTCACCCCCGAGGGAGCAGTTCTTC.

This clone was found a few times. The J gene is TRBJ2-7, the V gene TRBV5-1; D might be TRBD1 (5 bases). This CDR3 region has 14 residues. V lost 1 base and J 0 bases, leaving 8 bases between the germline ends. The germline V gene has CDR1 SGHRS and CDR2 YFSETQ. The chain's CDR3 is CASSLKGPSYEQYF. The CDR3 DNA reads TGCGCCAGCAGCTTGAAGGGGCCCTCCTACGAGCAGTACTTC.

The chain has TRBV20-1 and TRBJ2-3; D gene uncertain. The germline gives CDR1 DFQATT, CDR2 SNEGSKA (reference sequence). The V end was cut by 3 bases, the J end by 6 bases, with 4 bases between. The CDR3 extends over 10 amino acids. In DNA, the CDR3 is TGCAGTGCTAGCTACGATACGCAGTATTTT. This codes for CSASYDTQYF.

This clone was picked up a small number of times. The rearrangement joins TRBV14 to TRBJ1-2; no reliable D call. The CDR3 extends over 16 amino acids. Germline CDR1 is SGHDN and CDR2 is FVKESK. The germline V and J ends were trimmed by 0 bases and 5 bases, with 16 bases remaining between them. The CDR3 here is CASSQDSLRQLYGYTF. The CDR3 DNA follows: TGTGCCAGCAGCCAAGATTCTCTGCGGCAGTTGTATGGCTACACCTTC.

The chain couples TRBV9 to TRBJ2-1, with 7 bases lining up with TRBD2. The CDR3 extends over 18 amino acids. V shed 4 bases, J shed 5 bases, and the junction held 18 bases outside the gene matches. Germline CDR1 reads SGDLS; CDR2 reads YYNGEE. The DNA of the CDR3 is TGTGCCAGCAGCAAACGAATCCAAGCGGGAAGAATGAACAATGAGCAGTTCTTC. Translated: CASSKRIQAGRMNNEQFF.

The V call is TRBV9, the J call TRBJ2-5, with 9 bases fitting TRBD2. Germline assignment: CDR1 SGDLS and CDR2 YYNGEE. Germline trimming cut 2 bases from V and 4 bases from J; bases unmatched to any gene: 9. The CDR3 has 16 residues. The CDR3 protein is CASSVAGGRAGETQYF. The CDR3, as DNA: TGTGCCAGCAGCGTGGCAGGCGGGAGGGCCGGAGAGACCCAGTACTTC.

The V and J genes are TRBV12-5 and TRBJ2-1; a weak D match, TRBD2 (6 bases). Per germline, CDR1 LGHNT and CDR2 FRNRAP. CDR3 length equals 15 residues. The germline V and J ends were trimmed by 6 bases and 6 bases, with 18 bases remaining between them. CDR3 region: CASGARGTDLNEQFF. The CDR3 DNA follows: TGTGCTAGTGGGGCCCGCGGGACGGACCTCAATGAGCAGTTCTTC.

The chain has TRBV20-1 and TRBJ2-3, with TRBD2 as a possible D gene (6 bases). The germline CDR1 and CDR2 sequences are DFQATT and SNEGSKA (reference sequence). CDR3 length: 11 residues. Trimming removed 3 bases from V and 10 bases from J, with 11 bases in between. The DNA of the CDR3 is TGCAGTGCTAGCACTAGCCCTCCGCAGTATTTT. Encoded protein: CSASTSPPQYF.

The gene calls are TRBV2 and TRBJ2-7; 12 bases align to TRBD1. Per germline, CDR1 SNHLY and CDR2 FYNNEI. V lost 8 bases and J lost 2; bases outside the gene matches: 4. The length of the CDR3 is 14 residues. CDR3 nucleotides: TGTGCCAGCGGGGGACAGGGGGCCACCTACGAGCAGTACGTC. Translation: CASGGQGATYEQYV.

The chain recombines TRBV5-1 with TRBJ2-1, with TRBD2 identical over 8 bases. There are 16 residues in the CDR3. Looked up from germline, CDR1 is SGHRS and CDR2 is YFSETQ. Losses at the gene ends were 4 bases for V and 3 bases for J; bases not matched to a gene: 9. CDR3 DNA: TGCGCCAGCAGCCCGGTTGTACTAGCGGTCTACAATGAGCAGTTCTTC. Amino acid sequence: CASSPVVLAVYNEQFF.

This chain links TRBV5-1 with TRBJ2-3; 9 bases map to TRBD2. The CDR3 covers 18 residues. The J segment lost 3 bases and the V segment lost 0 bases, leaving 11 bases of the junction unmatched. The germline gives CDR1 SGHRS, CDR2 YFSETQ. CDR3 residues: CASSLEGSGSYGTDTQYF. CDR3 sequence (DNA): TGCGCCAGCAGCTTGGAGGGTAGCGGGAGTTATGGTACAGATACGCAGTATTTT.

This chain links TRBV7-2 with TRBJ2-7; D may be TRBD2 (6 bases). Trimming cost V 1 base and J 4 bases, with 14 bases left between them. The CDR3 loop spans 15 amino acids. Germline lookup yields CDR1 SGHTA and CDR2 FQGNSA. The DNA of the CDR3 is TGTGCCAGCAGCTTAGGGGGGGACGGATATTACGAGCAGTACTTC. This codes for CASSLGGDGYYEQYF.

The CDR3 sequence is CASRPPGQVYEQYV. CDR3 sequence (DNA): TGTGCCAGCAGACCTCCGGGACAGGTCTACGAGCAGTACGTC. This chain links TRBV6-5 with TRBJ2-7, with 8 bases matching TRBD1. Germline V gives CDR1 MNHEY, CDR2 SVGAGI. Losses at the gene ends were 6 bases for V and 3 bases for J; bases not matched to a gene: 7. This CDR3 spans 14 amino acids.

This clone was counted only a few times. This chain links TRBV6-6 with TRBJ2-7; maybe TRBD1 (6 bases). Trimming left V 2 bases short and J 1 base short, with 6 bases between. The CDR3 is 13 amino acids. Germline V gives CDR1 MNHNY, CDR2 SVGAGI (reference sequence). The CDR3 region is CASSYGQSYEQYV. As DNA, the CDR3 is TGTGCCAGCAGTTACGGACAGTCCTACGAGCAGTACGTC.

The CDR3 sequence is CATKREPRDTQYF. The CDR3 DNA reads TGTGCCACCAAGCGGGAGCCGAGGGATACGCAGTATTTT. J is TRBJ2-3 and V is TRBV6-5; 8 bases agree with TRBD2. Trimming removed 10 bases from V and 6 bases from J; junction bases left unmatched: 9. This CDR3 spans 13 amino acids. CDR1 and CDR2 (germline): MNHEY, SVGAGI.

In DNA, the CDR3 is TGTGCCAGTAACCTGGGAGGTCGCAATGAGCAGTTCTTC. Its protein is CASNLGGRNEQFF. The chain joins TRBV2 to TRBJ2-1; D might be TRBD2 (6 bases). The ends were cut back, 9 bases at V and 6 bases at J, with 15 bases in the middle. From germline, CDR1 is SNHLY and CDR2 FYNNEI. The CDR3 sequence is 13 residues long. The full variable domain, its missing parts supplied by reference TRBV2 and TRBJ2-1, is EPEVTQTPSHQVTQMGQEVILRCVPISNHLYFYWYRQILGQKVEFLVSFYNNEISEKSEIFDDQFSVERPDGSNFTLKIRSTKLEDSAMYFCASNLGGRNEQFFGPGTRLTVL.

The V gene is TRBV29-1, the J gene TRBJ2-1; 11 bases are shared with TRBD2. V was pared by 7 bases and J by 3 bases, with 11 bases of the junction left unmatched. CDR1 is SQVTM and CDR2 is ANQGSEA in the germline V gene. The length of the CDR3 is 16 residues. The CDR3 DNA sequence: TGCAGCGCGACTAGCGGGATCCGGGGGGGCTACAATGAGCAGTTCTTC. This encodes CSATSGIRGGYNEQFF.

The V call is TRBV5-6, the J call TRBJ2-4; perhaps TRBD2 as D (5 bases). CDR3 length equals 13 residues. Germline-derived CDR1 and CDR2 are SGHDT and YYEEEE. V gave up 3 bases and J gave up 6 bases, with 10 bases separating them. In DNA, the CDR3 is TGTGCCAGCAGCTCCGGACTTTCAAACATTCAGTACTTC. Translation gives CASSSGLSNIQYF. Together with reference TRBV5-6 and TRBJ2-4, the CDR3 gives the full variable domain: DAGVTQSPTHLIKTRGQQVTLRCSPKSGHDTVSWYQQALGQGPQFIFQYYEEEERQRGNFPDRFSGHQFPNYSSELNVNALLLGDSALYLCASSSGLSNIQYFGAGTRLSVL.

V is TRBV19 and J is TRBJ1-5; possible D gene TRBD1, 5 bases. CDR3 length: 12 amino acids. CDR1 is LNHDA and CDR2 is SQIVND in the germline V gene (reference sequence). The V and J ends lost 3 bases and 9 bases respectively, with 9 bases between them. This CDR3 reads CASSIWGRPQHF. CDR3 DNA: TGTGCCAGTAGTATTTGGGGCAGGCCCCAGCATTTT.

The CDR3 region is CASSQVTWSSGETDTQYF. The CDR3 DNA reads as TGCGCCAGCAGCCAAGTGACATGGTCCAGCGGAGAAACAGATACGCAGTATTTT. The V and J genes are TRBV4-1 and TRBJ2-3; tentative D call: TRBD2 (5 bases). The CDR3 consists of 18 residues. Trimming pared 1 base from V and 3 bases from J, leaving 20 bases between. Germline assignment: CDR1 MGHRA and CDR2 YSYEKL.

This clone was seen only a few times. The chain recombines TRBV11-2 with TRBJ2-2; no definite D call. V was pared by 0 bases and J by 0 bases, with 5 bases between. CDR1 SGHAT and CDR2 FQNNGV come from the germline V gene. This CDR3 has 15 residues. The CDR3 bases are TGTGCCAGCAGCTTAGAGGCAGCGAACACCGGGGAGCTGTTTTTT. The encoded protein is CASSLEAANTGELFF. Full variable domain (remainder filled in from reference TRBV11-2 and TRBJ2-2): EAGVAQSPRYKIIEKRQSVAFWCNPISGHATLYWYQQILGQGPKLLIQFQNNGVVDDSQLPKDRFSAERLKGVDSTLKIQPAKLEDSAVYLCASSLEAANTGELFFGEGSRLTVL.

V is TRBV28 and J is TRBJ1-1; TRBD1 matches at 7 bases. V lost 3 bases, J lost 8 bases, and 6 bases stayed unmatched. The germline V gene has CDR1 MDHEN and CDR2 SYDVKM. This CDR3 has 13 residues. In DNA, the CDR3 is TGTGCCAGCAGTTTCGAATCGACAGGGGAAGCTTTCTTT. It translates to CASSFESTGEAFF.

The chain combines TRBV5-1 with TRBJ2-2; D perhaps matches TRBD1 (7 bases). CDR1 and CDR2 (germline): SGHRS, YFSETQ. The CDR3 covers 16 residues. The V and J ends lost 4 bases and 1 base respectively, with 14 bases between them. CDR3 nucleotides: TGCGCCAGCAGCGCGGGACAGCTATGGAACACCGGGGAGCTGTTTTTT. Protein: CASSAGQLWNTGELFF.

This chain joins TRBV9 and TRBJ2-2, with 8 positions matching TRBD1. The CDR3 has 17 residues. Germline-derived CDR1 and CDR2 are SGDLS and YYNGEE. V dropped 3 bases and J dropped 1; count of bases not matched to a gene: 8. The CDR3 loop reads CASSANPGTGNTGELFF. The CDR3 bases are TGTGCCAGCAGCGCAAATCCCGGGACAGGGAACACCGGGGAGCTGTTTTTT.